The 25 T cell receptor beta chains listed next were all sequenced from one sample in a study of shared clonotypes between healthy human individuals. Clones were sequenced by immunoSEQ multiplex PCR, and TCRdb holds only the in-frame ones, with some missing. Of approximately 2.5 million clones listed, over 85% are singletons. Material for sequencing was naive CD4+ T cells sorted from blood. The subset was: CD45RA+ positively selected. The source is a young man in good health.

This clone was picked up one time. An end of the junction does not agree with germline; a read error may underlie this. The chain combines TRBV6-5 with TRBJ2-4, with D tentatively TRBD1 (7 bases). CDR1 MNHEY and CDR2 SVGAGI come from the germline V gene. This CDR3 is built from 12 residues. CDR3 sequence reads: CASSYSQAGGIF. The CDR3, as DNA: TGTGCCAGCAGTTACTCCCAGGCAGGGGGGATATTC.

The gene calls are TRBV2 and TRBJ1-5; D is undetermined. Trimming removed 6 bases from V and 0 bases from J, with 12 bases in between. The CDR3 covers 15 residues. Germline loops: CDR1 SNHLY, CDR2 FYNNEI. The CDR3 protein is CASRTGRTSNQPQHF. CDR3 DNA: TGTGCCAGCAGGACCGGGCGGACTAGCAATCAGCCCCAGCATTTT.

The V call is TRBV5-6, the J call TRBJ1-2, with 9 bases lining up with TRBD1. V dropped 3 bases and J dropped 8; count of bases not matched to a gene: 14. Germline V gene sequence: CDR1 SGHDT, CDR2 YYEEEE. This CDR3 is 16 amino acids long. In DNA, the CDR3 is TGTGCCAGCAGCTGGCCCGACAGGGGGGCCGGGGCCGGCTACACCTTC. It specifies CASSWPDRGAGAGYTF.

The chain joins TRBV7-2 to TRBJ2-1, with 7 positions matching TRBD2. Germline CDR1 and CDR2: SGHTA and FQGNSA. The V gene end was trimmed by 5 bases and the J gene end by 2 bases; junction bases not matched to a gene: 6. There are 15 residues in the CDR3. CDR3 sequence (DNA): TGTGCCAGCAGCATATCTAGCGGTCCCTACAATGAGCAGTTCTTC. Its protein is CASSISSGPYNEQFF.

This chain connects TRBV18 to TRBJ2-5; the D gene could be TRBD1 or TRBD2 (7 bases each). CDR3 length equals 16 residues. Per the germline V gene, CDR1 is KGHSH and CDR2 is LQKENI. Trimming stripped 3 bases from V and 3 bases from J, with 17 bases between. This CDR3 is CASSPFSGGTKETQYF. CDR3 sequence (DNA): TGTGCCAGCTCACCTTTCTCAGGGGGGACTAAAGAGACCCAGTACTTC.

This clone is a singleton in its sample. Other nucleotide sequences from this sample produce the same CDR3. This chain uses TRBV6-1 with TRBJ1-5; the D gene is possibly TRBD1 (5 bases). V lost 6 bases and J 0 bases, leaving 9 bases between the germline ends. This CDR3 spans 14 amino acids. Germline-derived CDR1 and CDR2 are MNHNS and SASEGT. CDR3 residues: CASRGTVSNQPQHF. In DNA, the CDR3 is TGTGCCAGCAGGGGGACTGTTAGCAATCAGCCCCAGCATTTT.

The CDR3 DNA is TGTGCCAGCAGCTTGCCTAGCGGGAACACAGATACGCAGTATTTT. This translates into CASSLPSGNTDTQYF. This chain links TRBV5-4 with TRBJ2-3, with 9 nucleotides matching TRBD2. This CDR3 has 15 residues. V shed 1 base and J 2 bases; nucleotides not matched to a gene: 2. CDR1 is SGHNT and CDR2 is YYREEE in the germline V gene (reference sequence).

Only one count was recorded for this clone. The J gene is TRBJ1-4, the V gene TRBV30; 9 nucleotides line up with TRBD1. With 5 bases clipped from V and 5 bases from J, the junction kept 3 bases outside the gene matches. Germline V gives CDR1 GTSNPN, CDR2 SVGIG (reference sequence). The CDR3 runs to 13 residues. CDR3 DNA sequence: TGTGCCTGGGGGACAGGGTGGAATGAAAAACTGTTTTTT. Translated: CAWGTGWNEKLFF.

This clone has only one observation. The rearrangement uses TRBV25-1 and TRBJ2-5, with TRBD2 matching 8 bases. This CDR3 region has 16 residues. The ends lost 2 bases at V and 3 bases at J; junction bases unmatched: 8. The germline V gene has CDR1 MGHDK and CDR2 SYGVNS. The CDR3 DNA is TGTGCCAGCAGTGAAAGGATGGGACTAGGAAAAGAGACCCAGTACTTC. It encodes CASSERMGLGKETQYF.

This clone is a singleton in its sample. This chain joins TRBV7-2 and TRBJ1-1, with 10 bases lining up with TRBD1. J lost 0 bases, V lost 6 bases, and 4 bases had no gene match. The CDR3 spans 15 residues. CDR1 and CDR2 from the germline V gene are SGHTA and FQGNSA. CDR3 DNA sequence: TGTGCCAGCAGTCGGACAGGGGGACTGAACACTGAAGCTTTCTTT. It translates to CASSRTGGLNTEAFF. Combining the CDR3 with reference TRBV7-2 and TRBJ1-1 gives the whole variable domain GAGVSQSPSNKVTEKGKDVELRCDPISGHTALYWYRQSLGQGLEFLIYFQGNSAPDKSGLPSDRFSAERTGGSVSTLTIQRTQQEDSAVYLCASSRTGGLNTEAFFGQGTRLTVV.

The J gene is TRBJ1-2, the V gene TRBV21-1; TRBD1 is the table's D call, not checked against the DNA. TRBV21-1 is an annotated pseudogene. There are 18 residues in the CDR3. CDR3 region: CASTPNRDRERLNYGYTF. CDR3 sequence (DNA): TGTGCCAGCACCCCCAACCGGGACAGGGAACGTCTTAACTATGGCTACACCTTC.

The chain recombines TRBV5-4 with TRBJ1-2; 9 bases map to TRBD1. V lost 4 bases to trimming and J lost 4 bases; unmatched junction nucleotides: 8. CDR3 length: 15 amino acids. CDR1 and CDR2 from the germline V gene are SGHNT and YYREEE (reference sequence). The CDR3, as DNA: TGTGCCAGCAGCCGTAGGGGACAGGGCATCTATGGCTACACCTTC. This codes for CASSRRGQGIYGYTF. Variable domain in full (rest from reference TRBV5-4 and TRBJ1-2): ETGVTQSPTHLIKTRGQQVTLRCSSQSGHNTVSWYQQALGQGPQFIFQYYREEENGRGNFPPRFSGLQFPNYSSELNVNALELDDSALYLCASSRRGQGIYGYTFGSGTRLTVV.

J is TRBJ2-1 and V is TRBV4-2; possibly TRBD1 for D (6 bases). This CDR3 comprises 15 residues. CDR1 is LGHNA, CDR2 YNFKEQ, per germline. V was clipped by 0 bases and J by 1 base, with 7 bases between them. The CDR3 loop reads CASSQDQGSYNEQFF. CDR3 sequence (DNA): TGTGCCAGCAGCCAAGATCAGGGGTCCTACAATGAGCAGTTCTTC.

This chain uses TRBV12-5 with TRBJ2-5, with 8 bases identical to TRBD1. CDR3 length equals 12 residues. V lost 9 bases and J lost 4; bases outside the gene matches: 4. The germline CDR1 and CDR2 sequences are LGHNT and FRNRAP. Here the CDR3 reads CASGQGPETQYF. CDR3 nucleotides: TGTGCTAGCGGACAGGGCCCAGAGACCCAGTACTTC.

The V and J genes are TRBV10-3 and TRBJ2-7, with TRBD2 identical over 12 bases. This CDR3 is built from 14 residues. The trim removed 10 bases at V and 7 bases at J, leaving 11 bases unmatched. Germline loops: CDR1 ENHRY, CDR2 SYGVKD. Written as DNA, the CDR3 is TGTGCCACCAGACTAGCGGGGGTAGAAGGGGAGCAGTACTTC. Protein sequence: CATRLAGVEGEQYF.

J is TRBJ2-3 and V is TRBV5-1, with 9 bases identical to TRBD2. Losses at the gene ends were 3 bases for V and 0 bases for J; bases not matched to a gene: 2. CDR3 length: 15 amino acids. Germline loops: CDR1 SGHRS, CDR2 YFSETQ. The CDR3 bases are TGCGCCAGCAGCTCTAGCGGGGAGAGCACAGATACGCAGTATTTT. Translated: CASSSSGESTDTQYF.

This sequence joins TRBV30 and TRBJ2-1, with D perhaps matching TRBD1 (5 bases). The V end lost 3 bases, the J end lost 5 bases, and 17 bases lay between the germline ends. The CDR3 spans 15 residues. The V gene's germline CDR1 is GTSNPN and CDR2 SVGIG (reference sequence). The CDR3 spells CAWRLGGQKNNEQFF. DNA of the CDR3: TGTGCCTGGAGACTCGGTGGACAAAAAAACAATGAGCAGTTCTTC.

The genes are TRBV7-2 and TRBJ2-1, with TRBD2 as a possible D gene (5 bases). CDR1 is SGHTA, CDR2 FQGNSA, per germline. This CDR3 spans 16 amino acids. Deletions cut 0 bases from V and 9 bases from J, with 18 bases between. The CDR3, as DNA: TGTGCCAGCAGCTTAGCCTCGATGGTAGCGAGTTTTGAGCAGTTCTTC. Translation gives CASSLASMVASFEQFF.

Only a few counts were recorded for this clone. The rearrangement uses TRBV9 and TRBJ1-1; D gene unclear. Trimming took off 3 bases at V and 1 base at J, with 13 bases between the two ends. Germline V gene sequence: CDR1 SGDLS, CDR2 YYNGEE. The CDR3 covers 15 residues. The CDR3 sequence is CASSAGRTGNTEAFF. CDR3 nucleotides: TGTGCCAGCAGCGCGGGCCGGACTGGGAACACTGAAGCTTTCTTT.

This sequence joins TRBV18 and TRBJ2-5; D tentatively fits TRBD1 or TRBD2 (5 bases each). The germline V gene has CDR1 KGHSH and CDR2 LQKENI. The CDR3 is 17 residues long. Deletions cut 2 bases from V and 2 bases from J, with 18 bases between. As DNA, the CDR3 is TGTGCCAGCTCACCATTGTCCGGGGCGGCTAGACAAGAGACCCAGTACTTC. It encodes CASSPLSGAARQETQYF. Based on the CDR3 plus reference TRBV18 and TRBJ2-5, the full variable domain is NAGVMQNPRHLVRRRGQEARLRCSPMKGHSHVYWYRQLPEEGLKFMVYLQKENIIDESGMPKERFSAEFPKEGPSILRIQQVVRGDSAAYFCASSPLSGAARQETQYFGPGTRLLVL.

The chain carries TRBV5-7 and TRBJ2-7; D remains ambiguous. TRBV5-7 is an ORF; its function is uncertain. Between the trimmed V and J ends, which lost 1 base and 5 bases, there was a span of 10 bases. There are 13 residues in the CDR3. The DNA of the CDR3 is TGTGCCAGCAGCTTGCCATTAACCCACGAGCAGTACTTC. Protein sequence: CASSLPLTHEQYF.

In DNA, the CDR3 is TGTGCCTGGAGTAGGCAGGGGGGTGGCTACACCTTC. This codes for CAWSRQGGGYTF. This chain connects TRBV30 to TRBJ1-2; 7 bases are a match to TRBD1. Germline V gives CDR1 GTSNPN, CDR2 SVGIG (reference sequence). V shed 2 bases, J shed 7 bases, and the junction held 4 bases outside the gene matches. This CDR3 spans 12 amino acids.

The chain recombines TRBV30 with TRBJ1-3; the D gene is possibly TRBD1 (6 bases). CDR3 size: 15 residues. Germline V gives CDR1 GTSNPN, CDR2 SVGIG (reference sequence). With 2 bases removed from V and 2 bases from J, the gap between germline ends came to 13 bases. The DNA for the CDR3 is TGTGCCTGGAGTTCTGGACAGAGCACTGGAAACACCATATATTTT. This gives the protein CAWSSGQSTGNTIYF.

The chain carries TRBV6-4 and TRBJ1-1; D may be TRBD1 (6 bases). CDR3 size: 13 residues. V lost 0 bases, J lost 5 bases, and 7 bases lay in between. Germline V gives CDR1 MRHNA, CDR2 SNTAGT. Here the CDR3 reads CASSDSGGTEAFF. CDR3 sequence (DNA): TGTGCCAGCAGTGACTCAGGGGGAACTGAAGCTTTCTTT.

The chain links TRBV5-1 to TRBJ2-5; weak D call: TRBD1 (6 bases). This CDR3 is built from 15 residues. Germline V gives CDR1 SGHRS, CDR2 YFSETQ. The V and J ends lost 4 bases and 2 bases respectively, with 15 bases between them. The CDR3 loop reads CASSVPGATQETQYF. CDR3 sequence (DNA): TGCGCCAGCAGCGTTCCAGGGGCTACTCAAGAGACCCAGTACTTC.